The source of this T cell receptor beta chain is a study of memory CD4+ T cells and cytomegalovirus serostatus. As for the study in general: Healthy Belgian adult donors included fewer than 10 CMV-positive and 24 CMV-negative people. Study observations and caveats: About 40% of the roughly 160 known CMV-associated TCRbeta sequences appeared in CD4+ memory.

As to this clone: The antigen remains unidentified.

Produced via immunoSEQ multiplex PCR; TCRdb's table is partial and in-frame only. This table holds 50,000 to 60,000 clones, 82% found once. The length of the CDR3 is 16 residues. Germline values: CDR1 LGHNA, CDR2 YSLEER. With 0 bases removed from V and 4 bases from J, the gap between germline ends came to 15 bases. The sort gate was single viable CD3+CD4+CD8-CD45RO+ cells for memory CD4+ T cells. CD4+ T cells were isolated by positive magnetic selection. The TCR was taken from an adult in good health and CMV-seronegative. The specimen was memory CD4+ T cells from blood. The chain carries TRBV4-3 and TRBJ1-2; D remains ambiguous. The CDR3 spells CASSQDRPGFLYGYTF. Written as DNA, the CDR3 is TGCGCCAGCAGCCAAGATCGGCCGGGTTTCCTCTATGGCTACACCTTC.